This note documents a single TCR beta chain sequence. The antigen is unknown. TCRdb redid the calling of the RT-PCR reads with MiXCR, one entry per CDR3 protein. The table lists about 520,000 distinct CDR3 sequences, approximately 7.2% of them singletons. This specimen comes from a study of response to subunit inactivated influenza vaccine. Study-wide findings and caveats: It was suggested by the authors that few new T cells are recruited by each seasonal influenza vaccination.

CDR1 and CDR2 from the germline V gene are WNHNN and SYGVQD (reference sequence). The CDR3 consists of 17 residues. V gave up 3 bases and J gave up 2 bases; unmatched junction bases: 6. This material consisted of PBMCs from blood, taken roughly 24 months after vaccination. The chain uses TRBV10-1 and TRBJ2-2; TRBD2 agrees at 10 bases. This receptor was obtained from a man between 50 and 75 years old who received an inactivated influenza vaccine. The CDR3 bases are TGCGCCAGCAGTGATTTAGCGGGGGGTCCTAACACCGGGGAGCTGTTTTTT. Its protein product is CASSDLAGGPNTGELFF.